This TCR beta chain was identified during a study of shared clonotypes between healthy human individuals. Overall study context: CD4 naive cells filled three plates per donor, CD4 memory three, CD8 naive two and CD8 memory one.

The study's findings and limits: In contrast to clonotypes shared by all four donors, non-shared clonotypes had lower generation probabilities. Naive subsets tended to show greater estimated richness than memory subsets.

The CDR3 loop spans 14 amino acids. Germline V gene data show CDR1 as SGHRS and CDR2 as YFSETQ. With 0 bases removed from V and 4 bases from J, the gap between germline ends came to 10 bases. Regarding this clone: Its antigen remains unknown.

Using immunoSEQ multiplex PCR, the repertoire was profiled, and TCRdb retains in-frame clones only, with some absent. This repertoire shows about 1 million clones, about 75% found once; its top ten account for around 1.5%. Splitting the CD4+ cells yielded a CD45RA+ naive subset and a CD45RA-negative memory subset. The sample comprised memory CD4+ T cells sorted from blood. Subset in this sample: CD45RA-negative fraction. This TCR was recovered from a young man in good health. The rearrangement joins TRBV5-1 to TRBJ1-1; D unresolved. The CDR3 DNA reads TGCGCCAGCAGCTTGGCCGGGGTGAGCACTGAAGCTTTCTTT. Protein: CASSLAGVSTEAFF.